This TCR beta chain was observed in a study of cytomegalovirus exposure and HLA in healthy donors. PCR employed 60 Vbeta and 13 Jbeta primers. TCRdb's table, derived via immunoSEQ multiplex PCR, lists solely in-frame clones and lacks some. In total, the table holds approximately 190,000 clones. Between the trimmed V and J ends, which lost 2 bases and 4 bases, there was a span of 6 bases. Germline V gene sequence: CDR1 MNHNY, CDR2 SVGAGI (reference sequence). The CDR3 loop spans 14 amino acids. Material for sequencing was PBMCs. This chain joins TRBV6-6 and TRBJ1-6, with a tentative D call TRBD1 (5 bases). This sequence originates from a man younger than 45 in good health and CMV-seronegative. As DNA, the CDR3 is TGTGCCAGCAGTTACGGGGGGTATAATTCACCCCTCCACTTT. Translation: CASSYGGYNSPLHF.